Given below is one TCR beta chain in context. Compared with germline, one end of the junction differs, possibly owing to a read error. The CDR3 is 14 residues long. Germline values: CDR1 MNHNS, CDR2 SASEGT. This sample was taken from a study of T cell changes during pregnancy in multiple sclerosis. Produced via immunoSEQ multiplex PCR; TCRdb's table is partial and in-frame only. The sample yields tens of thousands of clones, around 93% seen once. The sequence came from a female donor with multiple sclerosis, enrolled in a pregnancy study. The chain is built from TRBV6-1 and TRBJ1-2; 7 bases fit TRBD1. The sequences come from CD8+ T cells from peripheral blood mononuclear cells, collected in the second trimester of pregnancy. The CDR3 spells CASGDKQGLYGYTF. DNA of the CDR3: TGTGCCAGCGGTGATAAACAGGGGCTGTATGGCTACACCTTC.